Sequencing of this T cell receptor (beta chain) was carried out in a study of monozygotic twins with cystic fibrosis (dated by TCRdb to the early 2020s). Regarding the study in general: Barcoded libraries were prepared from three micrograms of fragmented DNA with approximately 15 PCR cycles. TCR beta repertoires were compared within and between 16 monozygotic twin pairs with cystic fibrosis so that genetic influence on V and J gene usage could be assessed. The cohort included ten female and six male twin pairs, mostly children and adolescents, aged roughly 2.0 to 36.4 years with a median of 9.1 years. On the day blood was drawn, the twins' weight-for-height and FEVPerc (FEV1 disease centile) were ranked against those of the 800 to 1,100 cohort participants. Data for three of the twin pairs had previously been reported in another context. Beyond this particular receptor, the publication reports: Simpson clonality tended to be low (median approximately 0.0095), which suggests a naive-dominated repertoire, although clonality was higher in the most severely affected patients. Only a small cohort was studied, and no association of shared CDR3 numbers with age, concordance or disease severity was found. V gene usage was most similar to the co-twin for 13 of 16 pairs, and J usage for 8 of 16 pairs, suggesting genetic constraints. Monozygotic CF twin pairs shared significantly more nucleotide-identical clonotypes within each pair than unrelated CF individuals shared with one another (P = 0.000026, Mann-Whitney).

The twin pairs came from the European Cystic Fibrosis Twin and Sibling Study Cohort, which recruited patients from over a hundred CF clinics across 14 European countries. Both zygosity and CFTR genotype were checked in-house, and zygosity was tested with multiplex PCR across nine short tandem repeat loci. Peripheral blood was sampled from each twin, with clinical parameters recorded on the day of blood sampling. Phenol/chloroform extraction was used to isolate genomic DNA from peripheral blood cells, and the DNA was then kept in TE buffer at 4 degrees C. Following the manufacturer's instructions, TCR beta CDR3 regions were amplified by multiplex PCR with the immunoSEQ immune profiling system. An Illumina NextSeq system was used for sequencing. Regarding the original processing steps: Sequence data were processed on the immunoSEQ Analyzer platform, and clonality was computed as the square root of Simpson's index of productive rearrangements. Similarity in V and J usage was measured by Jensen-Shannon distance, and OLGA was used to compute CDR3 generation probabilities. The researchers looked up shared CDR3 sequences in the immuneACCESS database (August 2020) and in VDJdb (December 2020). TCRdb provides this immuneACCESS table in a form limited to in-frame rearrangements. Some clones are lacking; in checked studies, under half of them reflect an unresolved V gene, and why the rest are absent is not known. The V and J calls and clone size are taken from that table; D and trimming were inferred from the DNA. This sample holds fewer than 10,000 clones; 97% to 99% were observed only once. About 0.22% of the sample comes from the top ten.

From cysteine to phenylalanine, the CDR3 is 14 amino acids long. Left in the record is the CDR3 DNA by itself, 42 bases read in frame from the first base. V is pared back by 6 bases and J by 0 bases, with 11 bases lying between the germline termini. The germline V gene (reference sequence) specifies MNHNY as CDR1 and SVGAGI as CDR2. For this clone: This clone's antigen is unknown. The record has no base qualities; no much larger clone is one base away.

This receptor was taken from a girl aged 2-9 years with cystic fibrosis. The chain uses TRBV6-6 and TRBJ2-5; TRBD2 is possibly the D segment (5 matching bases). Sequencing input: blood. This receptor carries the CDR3 CASSATGNQETQYF. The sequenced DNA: TGTGCCAGCAGCGCCACCGGGAACCAAGAGACCCAGTACTTC.